This T cell receptor (beta chain) originates from a study of Tregs in tolerant kidney transplant recipients. Study outcomes and limitations: This study did not directly address biological reproducibility. The most relevant donor-specific Treg TCRbeta repertoire apparently came from expansion with activated donor B cells.

Unstimulated Tregs (CD4+CD25+CD127-) and CD4+CD25- non-Tregs were sorted from PBMCs. The germline CDR1 and CDR2 sequences are MDHEN and SYDVKM. V lost 7 bases, J lost 5 bases, and 5 bases stayed unmatched. CDR3 length: 13 amino acids. The repertoire was sequenced with immunoSEQ multiplex PCR; TCRdb's copy has only in-frame clones and lacks some. The sample shows approximately 60,000 clones, under 98% of them seen only once. About this clone itself: The antigen is not known.

Sample: Tregs from blood, taken before the transplant. The chain carries TRBV28 and TRBJ1-5; the match to TRBD1 covers 7 bases. The receptor comes from a human donor who received a combined kidney and bone marrow transplant. CDR3 sequence reads: CASIGRGYQPQHF. The CDR3 DNA follows: TGTGCCAGCATCGGCAGGGGGTATCAGCCCCAGCATTTT. The complete variable domain, with remaining parts taken from reference TRBV28 and TRBJ1-5, reads DVKVTQSSRYLVKRTGEKVFLECVQDMDHENMFWYRQDPGLGLRLIYFSYDVKMKEKGDIPEGYSVSREKKERFSLILESASTNQTSMYLCASIGRGYQPQHFGDGTRLSIL.